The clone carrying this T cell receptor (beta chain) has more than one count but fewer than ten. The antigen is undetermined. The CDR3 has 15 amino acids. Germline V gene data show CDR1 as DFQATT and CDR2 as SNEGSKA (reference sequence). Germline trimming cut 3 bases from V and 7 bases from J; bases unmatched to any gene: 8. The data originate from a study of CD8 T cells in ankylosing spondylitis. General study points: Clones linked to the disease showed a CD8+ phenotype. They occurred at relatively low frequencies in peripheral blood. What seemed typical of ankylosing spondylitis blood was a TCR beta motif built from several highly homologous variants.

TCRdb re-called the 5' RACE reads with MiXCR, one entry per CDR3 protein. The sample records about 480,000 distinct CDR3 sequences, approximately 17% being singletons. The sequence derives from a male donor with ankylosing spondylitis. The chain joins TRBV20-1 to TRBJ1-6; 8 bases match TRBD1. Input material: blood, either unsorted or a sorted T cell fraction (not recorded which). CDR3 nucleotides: TGCAGTGCTAGCCCAGACAGGGGCGAGAATTCACCCCTCCACTTT. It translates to CSASPDRGENSPLHF.